This is a list of T cell receptor beta chains from one sample in a study of T-cell reconstitution after alpha-beta-depleted transplantation in children. TCRdb redid the calling of the PCR reads with MiXCR, one entry per CDR3 protein. In the table there are about a million distinct CDR3 sequences, around 30% of which are singletons. Sequencing was performed on PBMCs, mostly from graft donor cells, taken 360 days after TCRalphabeta/CD19-depleted stem cell transplant. These receptors originate from a boy younger than two who had a stem cell transplant for SCID, so the T cells may come from the graft donor. CDR3s include the opening cysteine and the closing phenylalanine or tryptophan. Rows give clone size only sometimes, using once, few, many, or a class for an expanded clone.

j_call: TRBJ2-3
v_call: TRBV4-3
clone_size: -
cdr3_aa: CASSQDLGLAGLSDTQYF

j_call: TRBJ2-3
v_call: TRBV7-9
clone_size: -
cdr3_aa: CASSPGSRRTDTQYF

j_call: TRBJ2-7
v_call: TRBV5-1
clone_size: -
cdr3_aa: CASSLGWTAAGEQYF

j_call: TRBJ1-6
v_call: TRBV14
clone_size: -
cdr3_aa: CASSQTGADSPLHF

j_call: TRBJ1-1
v_call: TRBV9
clone_size: -
cdr3_aa: CASSVVRGPGGHEAFF

j_call: TRBJ2-5
v_call: TRBV28
clone_size: -
cdr3_aa: CASSFGAAGQETQYF

j_call: TRBJ2-7
v_call: TRBV29-1
clone_size: few
cdr3_aa: CSVRTGNSYEQYF

j_call: TRBJ2-3
v_call: TRBV4-3
clone_size: -
cdr3_aa: CASSQESQLSTDTQYF

j_call: TRBJ2-7
v_call: TRBV7-9
clone_size: -
cdr3_aa: CASSLGSRHLYEQYF

j_call: TRBJ2-5
v_call: TRBV7-2
clone_size: -
cdr3_aa: CASSSSGSKETQYF

j_call: TRBJ1-5
v_call: TRBV5-6
clone_size: -
cdr3_aa: CASSATGRGQPQHF

j_call: TRBJ2-3
v_call: TRBV24-1
clone_size: few
cdr3_aa: CATSGPGGTDTQYF

j_call: TRBJ2-3
v_call: TRBV5-1
clone_size: few
cdr3_aa: CASRAGLVGDTQYF

j_call: TRBJ2-1
v_call: TRBV29-1
clone_size: many
cdr3_aa: CSALGNGYNEQFF

j_call: TRBJ2-7
v_call: TRBV5-1
clone_size: -
cdr3_aa: CASSLGTLTGRYEQYF

j_call: TRBJ1-2
v_call: TRBV20-1
clone_size: few
cdr3_aa: CSASVLENGFWGYGYTF

j_call: TRBJ2-6
v_call: TRBV3-1
clone_size: few
cdr3_aa: CASSRILSGANVLTF

j_call: TRBJ2-1
v_call: TRBV5-1
clone_size: -
cdr3_aa: CASSPLDRGGNEQFF

j_call: TRBJ2-3
v_call: TRBV6-4
clone_size: once
cdr3_aa: CASSDSERGPDTQYF

j_call: TRBJ1-2
v_call: TRBV27
clone_size: -
cdr3_aa: CASSFRASYGYTF

j_call: TRBJ2-1
v_call: TRBV4-1
clone_size: -
cdr3_aa: CASSRDRPAVSSYNEQFF

j_call: TRBJ2-3
v_call: TRBV25-1
clone_size: few
cdr3_aa: CASSAPGQGVADTQYF